The 16 T cell receptor beta chains below all came from one sample that was sequenced in a study of T cells in Graves' hyperthyroidism and ophthalmopathy. Researchers took RNA transcripts and amplified the TCR beta CDR3 regions from them. The HTBI primer set was used in a first-round RT-PCR of the TCR CDR3. MiXCR, applied by TCRdb to the multiplex PCR reads, yields one record per CDR3 protein. The data show fewer than 450,000 distinct CDR3 sequences, about 18% seen once. Sequenced input: blood. The source is a man between 18 and 29 years old with Graves' ophthalmopathy.

This clonotype was seen at least ten times. V is TRBV7-2 and J is TRBJ1-1; D might be TRBD1 (5 bases). Germline V gives CDR1 SGHTA, CDR2 FQGNSA. This CDR3 has 18 amino acids. V was pared by 1 base and J by 1 base, with 19 bases between. CDR3 amino acids: CASSLVGMGGSTNTEAFF. Written as DNA, the CDR3 is TGTGCCAGCAGCTTAGTAGGGATGGGGGGGAGTACGAACACTGAAGCTTTCTTT.

This clonotype was counted at least ten times. J is TRBJ2-5 and V is TRBV12-3 or TRBV12-4, with 10 bases matching TRBD2. V dropped 5 bases and J dropped 5; count of bases not matched to a gene: 5. The CDR3 loop spans 14 amino acids. The DNA for the CDR3 is TGTGCCAGCAGTAGCGGGGGGGCCGTGGAGACCCAGTACTTC. Residues: CASSSGGAVETQYF.

This rearrangement joins TRBV7-2 to TRBJ2-4; D possibly matches TRBD1 or TRBD2 (5 bases each). V lost 3 bases and J lost 0, with 9 bases in between. This CDR3 comprises 15 residues. Germline CDR1 is SGHTA and CDR2 is FQGNSA. The CDR3 region has the DNA TGTGCCAGCAGCTTCGCCGGGACAGCCAAAAACATTCAGTACTTC. It yields the protein CASSFAGTAKNIQYF. The variable domain in full, with the rest retrieved from reference TRBV7-2 and TRBJ2-4, is GAGVSQSPSNKVTEKGKDVELRCDPISGHTALYWYRQSLGQGLEFLIYFQGNSAPDKSGLPSDRFSAERTGGSVSTLTIQRTQQEDSAVYLCASSFAGTAKNIQYFGAGTRLSVL.

The CDR3 nucleotides read TGTGCCAGCAGTGGCCACAGGGGATTGAGCAATCAGCCCCAGCATTTT. Amino acid sequence: CASSGHRGLSNQPQHF. The V gene is TRBV6-1, the J gene TRBJ1-5, with 7 bases matching TRBD1. The CDR3 is 16 residues long. The V segment lost 4 bases and the J segment 1 base; nucleotides outside the gene matches: 7. Germline lookup yields CDR1 MNHNS and CDR2 SASEGT.

Points on this clonotype: One end of the junction is discordant with germline, which a read error may explain. The chain combines TRBV5-1 with TRBJ1-5; D may be TRBD1 (6 bases). The CDR3 contains 19 residues. CDR1 is SGHRS and CDR2 is YFSETQ in the germline V gene. Here the CDR3 DNA reads TGTGCCAGCAGCTTCCGTGTCCTACAGGGTTCGGATAGCAATCAGCCCCAGCATTTT. Protein: CASSFRVLQGSDSNQPQHF.

This clonotype was observed a few times. The chain links TRBV11-1 to TRBJ2-7, with D possibly being TRBD1 or TRBD2 (5 bases each). Germline V gene sequence: CDR1 SGHAT, CDR2 FQDESV (reference sequence). The CDR3 totals 12 residues. V shed 5 bases and J shed 6 bases, with 11 bases lying between them. The CDR3 here is CASSQQEAEQYF. CDR3 DNA: TGTGCCAGCAGCCAACAGGAGGCCGAGCAGTACTTC. Complete variable domain (other parts from reference TRBV11-1 and TRBJ2-7): EAEVAQSPRYKITEKSQAVAFWCDPISGHATLYWYRQILGQGPELLVQFQDESVVDDSQLPKDRFSAERLKGVDSTLKIQPAELGDSAMYLCASSQQEAEQYFGPGTRLTVT.

This clonotype was observed many times. The rearrangement uses TRBV12-3 or TRBV12-4 and TRBJ1-5; 7 bases match TRBD1. V lost 5 bases, J lost 3 bases, and 13 bases stayed unmatched. The CDR3 is 17 amino acids. CDR3 DNA sequence: TGTGCCAGCAGTCCCCTCCCTCGACAGGGCGCCAATCAGCCCCAGCATTTT. It encodes CASSPLPRQGANQPQHF.

This clonotype came up many times. The chain combines TRBV13 with TRBJ1-5; TRBD1 is a possible D gene (6 bases). Trimming pared 3 bases from V and 4 bases from J, leaving 13 bases between. Germline assignment: CDR1 PRHDT and CDR2 FYEKMQ (reference sequence). The CDR3 consists of 15 residues. The DNA for the CDR3 is TGTGCCAGCAGCTTGGGCAGGGGAAGTAATCAGCCCCAGCATTTT. Amino acids: CASSLGRGSNQPQHF.

This clonotype was observed many times. The chain employs TRBV5-1 and TRBJ2-3; D is possibly TRBD1 or TRBD2 (5 bases each). Germline values: CDR1 SGHRS, CDR2 YFSETQ. The CDR3 consists of 15 residues. The V gene lost 5 bases and the J gene lost 0 bases, with 13 bases spanning the gap. CDR3 sequence: CASRWGRQSTDTQYF. CDR3 coding DNA: TGCGCCAGCAGGTGGGGGAGACAGAGCACAGATACGCAGTATTTT. The entire variable domain, with the rest obtained from reference TRBV5-1 and TRBJ2-3, is as follows: KAGVTQTPRYLIKTRGQQVTLSCSPISGHRSVSWYQQTPGQGLQFLFEYFSETQRNKGNFPGRFSGRQFSNSRSEMNVSTLELGDSALYLCASRWGRQSTDTQYFGPGTRLTVL.

There are many counts of this clonotype. V usage is TRBV12-3 or TRBV12-4 and J usage is TRBJ2-2; TRBD1 aligns across 9 bases. V was pared by 5 bases and J by 3 bases, with 4 bases of the junction left unmatched. The CDR3 spans 15 residues. CDR3 sequence reads: CASSPRDRDTGELFF. CDR3 DNA sequence: TGTGCCAGCAGTCCTCGGGACAGGGACACCGGGGAGCTGTTTTTT.

This chain links TRBV3-1 with TRBJ2-3; D gene ambiguous. The CDR3 runs to 12 residues. From germline, CDR1 is LGHDT and CDR2 YNNKEL (reference sequence). V dropped 4 bases and J dropped 5 bases, with 7 bases sitting between them. The CDR3 is CASSPLEDTQYF. CDR3 coding DNA: TGTGCCAGCAGCCCCCTCGAAGATACGCAGTATTTT.

The chain joins TRBV4-3 to TRBJ2-2, with D tentatively TRBD1 or TRBD2 (5 bases each). The CDR3 is 15 residues long. Germline V lookup: CDR1 LGHNA, CDR2 YSLEER. Trimming took off 1 base at V and 14 bases at J, with 20 bases between the two ends. CDR3 residues: CASSQAWDRAKGLFF. CDR3 nucleotide sequence: TGCGCCAGCAGCCAAGCGTGGGACCGAGCAAAGGGACTGTTTTTT.

This clonotype was detected many times. The genes are TRBV12-3 or TRBV12-4 and TRBJ2-1; 7 bases are a match to TRBD1. The CDR3 covers 15 residues. V dropped 3 bases and J dropped 6; count of bases not matched to a gene: 8. CDR3 bases: TGTGCCAGCAGTTTTGAGACAGGGAGTAGCAATGAGCAGTTCTTC. This translates into CASSFETGSSNEQFF.

The chain carries TRBV5-5 and TRBJ2-2; TRBD1 or TRBD2 may be the D gene (6 bases each). With 1 base removed from V and 2 bases from J, the gap between germline ends came to 9 bases. The CDR3 is made up of 15 amino acids. Germline V gene sequence: CDR1 SGHKS, CDR2 YYEKEE (reference sequence). The CDR3 DNA reads as TGTGCCAGCAGCTTGCGGGGGCTTAACACCGGGGAGCTGTTTTTT. Translating it yields CASSLRGLNTGELFF.

This clonotype was detected only a few times. The J gene is TRBJ1-2, the V gene TRBV19, with 8 bases fitting TRBD1. The ends lost 5 bases at V and 1 base at J; junction bases unmatched: 3. CDR3 length: 14 amino acids. The germline gives CDR1 LNHDA, CDR2 SQIVND (reference sequence). CDR3 bases: TGTGCCAGTAGTGACACAGGGGGTAACTATGGCTACACCTTC. Its translation is CASSDTGGNYGYTF.

V gene TRBV27 combines with J gene TRBJ2-7, with D perhaps matching TRBD1 (5 bases). Germline V gives CDR1 MNHEY, CDR2 SMNVEV (reference sequence). The V and J ends lost 3 bases and 2 bases respectively, with 11 bases between them. CDR3 length: 14 residues. In DNA, the CDR3 is TGTGCCAGCAGTTTTCAGGGCAAACCCTACGAGCAGTACTTC. It yields the protein CASSFQGKPYEQYF.